This T cell receptor beta chain was recorded in a study of T cell responses to AZD1222 COVID-19 vaccine. The length of the CDR3 is 15 residues. Germline CDR1 is SGDLS and CDR2 is YYNGEE. J was trimmed by 5 bases and V by 2 bases; bases with no gene match: 5. The repertoire was sequenced with immunoSEQ multiplex PCR; TCRdb's copy has only in-frame clones and lacks some. This table holds 150,000 to 190,000 clones, 87% found once. Study findings and constraints: Among vaccine-associated CD4 TCRs, coverage spanned spike, with dominance at 160-218 and 743-854. At baseline, seropositivity was found in only 5 to 7 AZD1222 recipients. Clonal diversity was possibly underestimated; the donors were predominantly white British and more often female.

On this clone itself: The antigen remains undetermined.

The sample consisted of peripheral blood, taken 28 days after the second AZD1222 dose. V is TRBV9 and J is TRBJ2-1, with 9 bases lining up with TRBD2. The receptor comes from an adult who received the AZD1222 COVID-19 vaccine. The CDR3 bases are TGTGCCAGCAGCGTTAATAGCGGGAGAAACAATGAGCAGTTCTTC. Protein sequence: CASSVNSGRNNEQFF.